Presented here are 5 T cell receptor beta chains from one specimen sequenced in a study of cytomegalovirus exposure and HLA in healthy donors. The PCR had 60 Vbeta and 13 Jbeta primers. Sequencing used immunoSEQ multiplex PCR; TCRdb keeps in-frame clones, though not all of them. The table has 150,000 to 200,000 clones, over 65% seen once; the top ten hold 4.5% to 5%. Input material: PBMCs. The source is a man aged 18 to 29 in good health and CMV-seropositive.

This clone has just a few counts. This chain uses TRBV9 with TRBJ2-1; 7 nucleotides agree with TRBD2. CDR1 is SGDLS, CDR2 YYNGEE, per germline. V trimming: 3 bases; J trimming: 4 bases; junction bases outside the gene matches: 13. This CDR3 comprises 17 residues. The CDR3 here is CASSESPLRGSYNEQFF. The CDR3 nucleotides are TGTGCCAGCAGCGAGTCCCCTCTGCGGGGGAGTTACAATGAGCAGTTCTTC. The full variable domain, in which reference TRBV9 and TRBJ2-1 provide the parts outside the CDR3, is DSGVTQTPKHLITATGQRVTLRCSPRSGDLSVYWYQQSLDQGLQFLIQYYNGEERAKGNILERFSAQQFPDLHSELNLSSLELGDSALYFCASSESPLRGSYNEQFFGPGTRLTVL.

The chain employs TRBV15 and TRBJ2-1; 9 bases are shared with TRBD2. Germline V gene sequence: CDR1 LNHNV, CDR2 YYDKDF (reference sequence). V lost 3 bases and J lost 9; bases outside the gene matches: 12. CDR3 size: 16 residues. Here the CDR3 DNA reads TGTGCCACCAGCAGCCCGGGACTAGCCCCGTTCGGTGAGCAGTTCTTC. Translated, it gives CATSSPGLAPFGEQFF.

V and J are TRBV2 and TRBJ1-3, with TRBD1 identical over 8 bases. The germline V gene has CDR1 SNHLY and CDR2 FYNNEI. This CDR3 is 15 amino acids long. The V gene end was trimmed by 8 bases and the J gene end by 4 bases; junction bases not matched to a gene: 10. CDR3 nucleotide sequence: TGTGCCAGCGCTGACAGGGGCCCCCCCGGAAACACCATATATTTT. Protein sequence: CASADRGPPGNTIYF. Variable domain in full (rest from reference TRBV2 and TRBJ1-3): EPEVTQTPSHQVTQMGQEVILRCVPISNHLYFYWYRQILGQKVEFLVSFYNNEISEKSEIFDDQFSVERPDGSNFTLKIRSTKLEDSAMYFCASADRGPPGNTIYFGEGSWLTVV.

The gene calls are TRBV28 and TRBJ1-1, with TRBD1 as a possible D gene (6 bases). V was shortened by 5 bases and J by 1 base, with 17 bases between the two germline ends. Germline V gives CDR1 MDHEN, CDR2 SYDVKM. The CDR3 extends over 16 amino acids. The CDR3 DNA reads as TGTGCCAGCAGTCCTCCTTCAGGGGCGACGAACACTGAAGCTTTCTTT. Encoded protein: CASSPPSGATNTEAFF.

The chain joins TRBV15 to TRBJ1-4; D is unresolved. The CDR3 totals 15 residues. Trimming stripped 1 base from V and 1 base from J, with 7 bases between. Germline CDR1 LNHNV, CDR2 YYDKDF (reference sequence). The CDR3 here is CATSRVSGTNEKLFF. CDR3 DNA: TGTGCCACCAGCAGAGTGTCAGGAACTAATGAAAAACTGTTTTTT.